Below, 28 T cell receptor beta chains from the same sample are listed, as sequenced in a study of blood T cell repertoires in COVID-19. This table comes from immunoSEQ multiplex PCR, and its TCRdb copy is limited to in-frame clones, with some not included. The table has just under 60,000 clones, approximately 84% seen once. The sequenced sample was peripheral blood. The receptors were gathered from a man at least 80 years old with COVID-19, enrolled during active disease.

The chain uses TRBV2 and TRBJ1-2; possibly TRBD1 for D (5 bases). Trimming took off 8 bases at V and 0 bases at J, with 13 bases between the two ends. This CDR3 region has 14 residues. CDR1 is SNHLY and CDR2 is FYNNEI in the germline V gene. This CDR3 reads CASRQGGTNYGYTF. The CDR3 DNA reads TGTGCCAGCCGGCAGGGAGGAACTAACTATGGCTACACCTTC.

This sequence joins TRBV2 and TRBJ1-1; D unclear. Deletions cut 7 bases from V and 5 bases from J, with 14 bases between. This CDR3 has 13 amino acids. Germline CDR1 SNHLY, CDR2 FYNNEI. The DNA for the CDR3 is TGTGCCAGCACCCTAAACCCTCAAACTGAAGCTTTCTTT. This codes for CASTLNPQTEAFF.

V gene TRBV7-2 combines with J gene TRBJ2-2, with TRBD1 matching over 9 bases. The germline V gene has CDR1 SGHTA and CDR2 FQGNSA. V lost 3 bases and J lost 7; bases outside the gene matches: 6. This CDR3 spans 15 amino acids. CDR3 in amino acids: CASSFAGQGYGELFF. CDR3 DNA: TGTGCCAGCAGCTTCGCGGGACAGGGTTACGGGGAGCTGTTTTTT. The whole variable domain, filled in from reference TRBV7-2 and TRBJ2-2, reads GAGVSQSPSNKVTEKGKDVELRCDPISGHTALYWYRQSLGQGLEFLIYFQGNSAPDKSGLPSDRFSAERTGGSVSTLTIQRTQQEDSAVYLCASSFAGQGYGELFFGEGSRLTVL.

The chain combines TRBV5-1 with TRBJ1-2; 7 positions match TRBD1. After removal of 4 bases from V and 8 bases from J, the junction contained 8 bases not matched to a gene. Germline CDR1 reads SGHRS; CDR2 reads YFSETQ. This CDR3 spans 13 amino acids. The CDR3 loop reads CASSQDRAKGYTF. The CDR3 region has the DNA TGCGCCAGCAGCCAAGACAGGGCTAAGGGCTACACCTTC.

This chain joins TRBV28 and TRBJ1-1; no reliable D call. The CDR3 is 12 residues long. Germline assignment: CDR1 MDHEN and CDR2 SYDVKM. The germline V and J ends were trimmed by 4 bases and 8 bases, with 11 bases remaining between them. Written as DNA, the CDR3 is TGTGCCAGCAGTTCCCAAGGGAGAGAAGCTTTCTTT. Translating it yields CASSSQGREAFF. The variable domain in full, with the rest retrieved from reference TRBV28 and TRBJ1-1, is DVKVTQSSRYLVKRTGEKVFLECVQDMDHENMFWYRQDPGLGLRLIYFSYDVKMKEKGDIPEGYSVSREKKERFSLILESASTNQTSMYLCASSSQGREAFFGQGTRLTVV.

The chain employs TRBV3-1 (or the pseudogene TRBV3-2) and TRBJ1-5, with 8 bases fitting TRBD1. This CDR3 has 16 amino acids. Germline V CDR1 and CDR2: LGHDT, YNNKEL (reference sequence). V trimming: 4 bases; J trimming: 4 bases; junction bases outside the gene matches: 9. The CDR3 protein is CASSPRTGRANQPQHF. CDR3 coding DNA: TGTGCCAGCAGCCCCCGGACAGGGCGGGCGAATCAGCCCCAGCATTTT.

The gene calls are TRBV3-1 (or the pseudogene TRBV3-2) and TRBJ1-5; D might be TRBD1 (5 bases). There are 15 residues in the CDR3. V gave up 2 bases and J gave up 4 bases, with 12 bases separating them. The germline CDR1 and CDR2 sequences are LGHDT and YNNKEL (reference sequence). CDR3 loop: CASSQKQEPNQPQHF. DNA for the CDR3: TGTGCCAGCAGCCAAAAACAGGAGCCAAATCAGCCCCAGCATTTT.

The CDR3 reads CASSFSGGQLYNEQFF. The CDR3 region has the DNA TGTGCCAGCAGCTTTAGCGGGGGCCAACTCTACAATGAGCAGTTCTTC. The V call is TRBV7-3, the J call TRBJ2-1; TRBD2 aligns across 9 bases. Trimming removed 3 bases from V and 3 bases from J; junction bases left unmatched: 6. The CDR3 is made up of 16 amino acids. CDR1 and CDR2 from the germline V gene are SGHTA and FQGTGA.

The chain couples TRBV7-2 to TRBJ2-1; weak D call: TRBD2 (6 bases). Trimming took 5 bases from V and 7 from J, leaving 24 bases between them. Germline assignment: CDR1 SGHTA and CDR2 FQGNSA. The CDR3 runs 17 residues. CDR3 loop: CASSRYRSGVYENEQFF. DNA for the CDR3: TGTGCCAGCAGCCGGTACAGGTCGGGAGTTTATGAAAATGAGCAGTTCTTC.

This chain links TRBV2 with TRBJ2-2, with 10 bases aligning to TRBD1. Germline V lookup: CDR1 SNHLY, CDR2 FYNNEI. Trimming removed 6 bases from V and 3 bases from J; junction bases left unmatched: 4. The CDR3 is 15 residues long. CDR3 loop: CASSPGQGHTGELFF. As DNA, the CDR3 is TGTGCCAGCAGCCCGGGACAGGGGCACACCGGGGAGCTGTTTTTT.

This chain connects TRBV6-5 to TRBJ2-2; D is perhaps TRBD1 (5 bases). The length of the CDR3 is 14 residues. The V end was cut by 0 bases, the J end by 5 bases, with 7 bases between. Germline assignment: CDR1 MNHEY and CDR2 SVGAGI. The CDR3 DNA is TGTGCCAGCAGTTACTCAGGGGCAACCGGGGAGCTGTTTTTT. This encodes CASSYSGATGELFF.

The CDR3 bases are TGTGCCAGCAGTGAGACTAGCGGCACCGGGGAGCTGTTTTTT. Translated: CASSETSGTGELFF. The rearrangement joins TRBV2 to TRBJ2-2, with 9 bases fitting TRBD2. Trimming removed 3 bases from V and 4 bases from J; junction bases left unmatched: 0. Per the germline V gene, CDR1 is SNHLY and CDR2 is FYNNEI. The CDR3 covers 14 residues.

J is TRBJ1-1 and V is TRBV7-2, with D perhaps TRBD1 (5 bases). CDR3 size: 13 residues. V lost 5 bases and J lost 7, with 14 bases in between. Germline lookup yields CDR1 SGHTA and CDR2 FQGNSA. CDR3 loop: CASSPRRQLEAFF. The DNA for the CDR3 is TGTGCCAGCAGCCCCCGGCGACAGCTTGAAGCTTTCTTT.

This chain connects TRBV4-3 to TRBJ2-3, with TRBD2 matching 9 bases. V lost 1 base to trimming and J lost 4 bases; unmatched junction nucleotides: 6. The CDR3 extends over 16 amino acids. In germline, CDR1 is LGHNA, CDR2 YSLEER. CDR3 in DNA: TGCGCCAGCAGCCAAGCGAAAGCGGGAGGTGCAGATACGCAGTATTTT. Its translation is CASSQAKAGGADTQYF.

The J gene is TRBJ1-2, the V gene TRBV14, with unresolved D. Trimming took 0 bases from V and 4 from J, leaving 15 bases between them. The CDR3 runs 16 residues. Germline values: CDR1 SGHDN, CDR2 FVKESK. CDR3 DNA: TGTGCCAGCAGCCAAGATCGGCCGTTAGCCTCCTATGGCTACACCTTC. Protein sequence: CASSQDRPLASYGYTF.

The rearrangement joins TRBV30 to TRBJ1-2; D is unresolved. The CDR3 consists of 13 residues. V was pared by 4 bases and J by 2 bases, with 11 bases between. Germline V CDR1 and CDR2: GTSNPN, SVGIG (reference sequence). The CDR3 DNA reads as TGTGCCTGGACCCAAGCCGGGAACTATGGCTACACCTTC. Translated, it gives CAWTQAGNYGYTF.

The chain links TRBV5-1 to TRBJ2-3, with TRBD2 identical over 7 bases. V dropped 4 bases and J dropped 6; count of bases not matched to a gene: 11. This CDR3 spans 15 amino acids. Germline V lookup: CDR1 SGHRS, CDR2 YFSETQ. In nucleotides, the CDR3 is TGCGCCAGCAGCCTCAGCGGGGCAAGGGTGGATACGCAGTATTTT. It translates to CASSLSGARVDTQYF.

This clone showed up just once. V is TRBV14 and J is TRBJ1-2, with a possible D match to TRBD1 (5 bases). This CDR3 spans 15 amino acids. CDR1 and CDR2 from the germline V gene are SGHDN and FVKESK. The ends were cut back, 6 bases at V and 2 bases at J, with 16 bases in the middle. Here the CDR3 reads CASSQRGGSNYGYTF. The CDR3 DNA reads as TGTGCCAGCAGTCAAAGGGGAGGGAGCAACTATGGCTACACCTTC.

The rearrangement uses TRBV19 and TRBJ1-5, with D perhaps TRBD1 (5 bases). Germline loops: CDR1 LNHDA, CDR2 SQIVND (reference sequence). The V gene lost 6 bases and the J gene lost 7 bases, with 13 bases spanning the gap. CDR3 length: 13 amino acids. The CDR3 loop is CASRIREGQPQHF. The CDR3 nucleotides read TGTGCCAGTAGGATCAGGGAAGGCCAGCCCCAGCATTTT.

This chain links TRBV30 with TRBJ1-2; the match to TRBD1 covers 7 bases. V lost 4 bases to trimming and J lost 6 bases; unmatched junction nucleotides: 8. The CDR3 contains 13 residues. Germline lookup yields CDR1 GTSNPN and CDR2 SVGIG (reference sequence). CDR3 loop: CAWNRQGEDGYTF. The DNA of the CDR3 is TGTGCCTGGAACAGACAGGGCGAGGATGGCTACACCTTC. The variable domain in full, completed from reference TRBV30 and TRBJ1-2, reads SQTIHQWPATLVQPVGSPLSLECTVEGTSNPNLYWYRQAAGRGLQLLFYSVGIGQISSEVPQNLSASRPQDRQFILSSKKLLLSDSGFYLCAWNRQGEDGYTFGSGTRLTVV.

The rearrangement links TRBV28 to TRBJ2-1; 7 nucleotides align to TRBD2. Per germline, CDR1 MDHEN and CDR2 SYDVKM. J gave up 5 bases and V 11 bases, and 9 bases lay outside the gene matches. This CDR3 has 13 residues. CDR3 nucleotide sequence: TGTGCCTCTCGGGCTAGCGGCGACAATGAGCAGTTCTTC. As protein: CASRASGDNEQFF.

This clone has a single count. The V and J genes are TRBV6-2 or TRBV6-3 and TRBJ1-3, with TRBD1 identical over 9 bases. This CDR3 has 15 residues. V lost 2 bases, J lost 4 bases, and 3 bases stayed unmatched. Germline V gene lookup returns CDR1 MNHEY and CDR2 SVGEGT. The CDR3 spells CASSYRTGAGNTIYF. DNA of the CDR3: TGTGCCAGCAGTTACCGGACAGGGGCCGGAAACACCATATATTTT.

The chain recombines TRBV23-1 with TRBJ1-1; a weak D match, TRBD1 (6 bases). TRBV23-1 is annotated as an ORF whose role is uncertain. The V end was cut by 0 bases, the J end by 3 bases, with 26 bases between. The CDR3 sequence is 20 residues long. The CDR3 bases are TGCGCCAGCAGTCAATCATGGCAGGGGCCGCGGGGGGACGGGGACACTGAAGCTTTCTTT. Its translation is CASSQSWQGPRGDGDTEAFF.

The chain is built from TRBV14 and TRBJ1-2; D unclear. Per germline, CDR1 SGHDN and CDR2 FVKESK. The V end was cut by 0 bases, the J end by 7 bases, with 15 bases between. This CDR3 spans 15 amino acids. Here the CDR3 reads CASSQDLGVGSGYTF. The DNA for the CDR3 is TGTGCCAGCAGCCAAGATCTCGGGGTCGGCAGTGGCTACACCTTC. The variable domain in full, completed from reference TRBV14 and TRBJ1-2, reads EAGVTQFPSHSVIEKGQTVTLRCDPISGHDNLYWYRRVMGKEIKFLLHFVKESKQDESGMPNNRFLAERTGGTYSTLKVQPAELEDSGVYFCASSQDLGVGSGYTFGSGTRLTVV.

The rearrangement uses TRBV27 and TRBJ1-2, with 12 bases lining up with TRBD1. CDR3 length: 15 amino acids. Germline assignment: CDR1 MNHEY and CDR2 SMNVEV (reference sequence). V lost 7 bases and J lost 6; bases outside the gene matches: 9. In DNA, the CDR3 is TGTGCCAGCACCAAAGGGGGGGACAGGGGGCATGGCTACACCTTC. Its protein product is CASTKGGDRGHGYTF.

V is TRBV10-3 and J is TRBJ1-2; 7 bases align to TRBD1. The CDR3 spans 16 residues. The ends lost 0 bases at V and 7 bases at J; junction bases unmatched: 11. Germline V gene lookup returns CDR1 ENHRY and CDR2 SYGVKD. The CDR3 sequence is CAISESGRGSLGGYTF. The CDR3 region has the DNA TGTGCCATCAGTGAGTCGGGCAGGGGGTCCCTAGGTGGCTACACCTTC.

The gene calls are TRBV24-1 and TRBJ2-3; tentatively, D is TRBD1 (5 bases). CDR3 length: 15 amino acids. Germline assignment: CDR1 KGHDR and CDR2 SFDVKD. V lost 3 bases and J 9 bases, leaving 18 bases between the germline ends. Here the CDR3 reads CATSDPTEAQTTQYF. The CDR3 nucleotides read TGTGCCACCAGTGATCCGACAGAGGCACAGACCACGCAGTATTTT.

The chain links TRBV9 to TRBJ2-3, with D perhaps matching TRBD2 (6 bases). This CDR3 comprises 16 residues. Trimming pared 0 bases from V and 4 bases from J, leaving 15 bases between. Per the germline V gene, CDR1 is SGDLS and CDR2 is YYNGEE. CDR3 sequence: CASSVEGAGFPDTQYF. CDR3 nucleotide sequence: TGTGCCAGCAGCGTAGAGGGAGCGGGTTTCCCAGATACGCAGTATTTT.